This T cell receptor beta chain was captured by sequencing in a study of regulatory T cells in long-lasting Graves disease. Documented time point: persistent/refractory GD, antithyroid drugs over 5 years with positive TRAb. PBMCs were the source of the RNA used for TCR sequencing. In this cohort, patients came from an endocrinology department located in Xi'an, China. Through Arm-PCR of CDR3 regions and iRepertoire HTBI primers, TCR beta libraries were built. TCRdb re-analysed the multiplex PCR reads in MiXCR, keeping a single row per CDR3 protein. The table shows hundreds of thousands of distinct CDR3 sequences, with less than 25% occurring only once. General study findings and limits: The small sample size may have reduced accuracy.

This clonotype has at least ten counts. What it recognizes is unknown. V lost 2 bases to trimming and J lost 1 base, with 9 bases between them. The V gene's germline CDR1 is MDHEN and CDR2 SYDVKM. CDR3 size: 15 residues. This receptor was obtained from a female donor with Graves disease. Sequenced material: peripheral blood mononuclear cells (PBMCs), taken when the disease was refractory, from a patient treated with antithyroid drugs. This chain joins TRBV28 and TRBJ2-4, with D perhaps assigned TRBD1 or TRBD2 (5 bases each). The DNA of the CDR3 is TGTGCCAGCAGTTTACCGGGACCGGCCAAAAACATTCAGTACTTC. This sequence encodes CASSLPGPAKNIQYF.